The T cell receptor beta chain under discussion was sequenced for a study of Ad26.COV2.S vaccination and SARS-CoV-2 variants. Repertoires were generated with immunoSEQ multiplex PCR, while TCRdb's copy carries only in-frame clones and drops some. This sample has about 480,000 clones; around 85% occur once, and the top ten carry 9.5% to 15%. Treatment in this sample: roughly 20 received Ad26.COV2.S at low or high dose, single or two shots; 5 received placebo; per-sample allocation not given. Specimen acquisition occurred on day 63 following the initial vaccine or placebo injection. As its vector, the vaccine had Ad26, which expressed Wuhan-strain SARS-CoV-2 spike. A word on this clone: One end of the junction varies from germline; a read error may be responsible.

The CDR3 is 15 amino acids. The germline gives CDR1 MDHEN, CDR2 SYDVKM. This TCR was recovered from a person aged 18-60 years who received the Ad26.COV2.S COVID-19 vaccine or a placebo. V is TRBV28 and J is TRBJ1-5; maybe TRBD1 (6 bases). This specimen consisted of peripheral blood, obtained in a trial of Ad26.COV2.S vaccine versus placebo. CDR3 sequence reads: CASLLGGPSSQPQHF. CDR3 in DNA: TGTGCCAGCCTCCTGGGGGGCCCAAGCAGTCAGCCCCAGCATTTT.